This T cell receptor beta chain was recorded in a study of identical twins. Germline V gene data show CDR1 as MNHEY and CDR2 as SVGEGT. The V segment lost 2 bases and the J segment 2 bases; nucleotides outside the gene matches: 4. The CDR3 contains 15 residues. After template switching added a universal primer site, the resulting cDNA carried unique molecular identifiers. Using its own MiXCR run on the 5' RACE reads, TCRdb lists one record per CDR3 protein. The sample shows 1.5 million to 2 million distinct CDR3 sequences, less than 35% of them seen only once. The sequenced material came from cord blood. This TCR was sampled from a newborn girl in good health. The V call is TRBV6-2 or TRBV6-3, the J call TRBJ2-3; TRBD2 agrees at 7 bases. This chain's CDR3 is CASSYLAAFTDTQYF. The CDR3 DNA reads as TGTGCCAGCAGTTACCTAGCGGCCTTCACAGATACGCAGTATTTT.